A selection of T cell receptor beta chains follows, all from one sample in a study of Ad26.COV2.S vaccination and SARS-CoV-2 variants. Method: immunoSEQ multiplex PCR; TCRdb's copy keeps in-frame clones and lacks some. The sample contains about 250,000 clones, around nine tenths of which appear only once. This sample comprised peripheral blood, obtained in a trial of Ad26.COV2.S vaccine versus placebo. These receptors were taken from a person between 18 and 60 years old who received the Ad26.COV2.S COVID-19 vaccine or a placebo. The CDR3 runs from the conserved cysteine through the conserved F or W. Fields, in order: J gene, D gene, clone size, V gene, CDR3 DNA, CDR3 protein. The D gene is left open where the match is weak. Only part of the rows carry a size: once, few, many, or a class if the clone is expanded.

>TRBJ1-1|.|.|TRBV12-3/TRBV12-4
TGTGCCAGCAGTTATACAGAGGGTGAAGCTTTCTTT
CASSYTEGEAFF
>TRBJ2-3|.|.|TRBV10-3
TGTGCCATCCTCGGGGGGCGCACAGATACGCAGTATTTT
CAILGGRTDTQYF
>TRBJ1-4|TRBD1|once|TRBV5-4
TGTGCCAGCAGCTTACAGGGGAGTCATGAAAAACTGTTTTTT
CASSLQGSHEKLFF
>TRBJ1-4|.|.|TRBV6-5
TGTGCCAGCAGAAACCTGTACAGGGACAATGAAAAACTGTTTTTT
CASRNLYRDNEKLFF
>TRBJ2-2|.|few|TRBV6-2/TRBV6-3
TGTGCCAGCAGTTACATCGGGGGCGCCGGGGAGCTGTTTTTT
CASSYIGGAGELFF
>TRBJ1-3|.|.|TRBV19
TGTGCCAGTAGTGTCTCGGGGGCGCCCGGAAACACCATATATTTT
CASSVSGAPGNTIYF
>TRBJ2-2|TRBD1|.|TRBV14
TGTGCCAGCAGCCGACAGACAGGGGGTACCGGGGAGCTGTTTTTT
CASSRQTGGTGELFF
>TRBJ1-5|TRBD1|.|TRBV27
TGTGCCAGCAGTTCAAGGGGTGGCAGGGGGATGAGCAATCAGCCCCAGCATTTT
CASSSRGGRGMSNQPQHF
>TRBJ2-5|.|once|TRBV5-1
TGCGCCAGCAGCCTGAAGGGGGAAAGAGTTACCCAGTACTTC
CASSLKGERVTQYF
>TRBJ2-3|.|.|TRBV11-3
TGTGCCAGCAGCCTACTCCAGGGAGATACGCAGTATTTT
CASSLLQGDTQYF
>TRBJ2-7|TRBD1|.|TRBV7-2
TGTGCCAGCAGCTCCCTGGTGACAGGGGGCGGCTCCTACGAGCAGTACTTC
CASSSLVTGGGSYEQYF
>TRBJ2-2|.|.|TRBV12-3/TRBV12-4
TGTGCCAGCAGTCATGGGGATACCGGGGAGCTGTTTTTT
CASSHGDTGELFF
>TRBJ2-7|TRBD1|.|TRBV30
TGTGCCTGGAGCCCGACAGGGAAGTACGAGCAGTACTTC
CAWSPTGKYEQYF
>TRBJ1-3|TRBD1|.|TRBV3-1/TRBV3-2
TGTGCCAGCAGCCCAATCTCTCTAACGACAGGGGGGGTTTTTCCGACTGGAAACACCATATATTTT
CASSPISLTTGGVFPTGNTIYF
>TRBJ2-7|.|once|TRBV9
TGTGCCAGCAGCGTAGCGGGGGACTACGAGCAGTACTTC
CASSVAGDYEQYF
>TRBJ2-5|.|.|TRBV2
TGTGCCAGCGGAAACCTGGAACTGCTTACAGAGACCCAGTACTTC
CASGNLELLTETQYF
>TRBJ2-5|.|.|TRBV30
TGTGCCTGGTCTGAGGACGGACTCCAAGAGACCCAGTACTTC
CAWSEDGLQETQYF
>TRBJ2-1|TRBD2|.|TRBV4-3
TGCGCCAGCAGCCTTGCGGCTAGCGGCTTTGGCAATGAGCAGTTCTTC
CASSLAASGFGNEQFF
>TRBJ1-4|.|.|TRBV6-5
TGTGCCAGCAGTTCAAACAGGATAACACTGTTTTTT
CASSSNRITLFF
>TRBJ2-1|TRBD2|.|TRBV4-3
TGCGCCAGCAGTTTAGCGGGAGGTCTCTCCTACAATGAGCAGTTCTTC
CASSLAGGLSYNEQFF
>TRBJ2-6|TRBD1|.|TRBV11-3
TGTGCCAGCAGCTCCGGGACAGGGGCCGGGGCCAACGTCCTGACTTTC
CASSSGTGAGANVLTF
>TRBJ2-1|TRBD1|.|TRBV7-2
TGTGCCAGCAGCTTAGCGGGAACAGGGGGGTATGAGCAGTTCTTC
CASSLAGTGGYEQFF
>TRBJ1-2|.|.|TRBV7-2
TGTGCCAGCAGCTCTTATAGAAACTATGGCTACACCTTC
CASSSYRNYGYTF
>TRBJ1-6|.|.|TRBV15
TGTGCCACCAGCCTAAGGGTGGCCTATAATTCACCCCTCCACTTT
CATSLRVAYNSPLHF
>TRBJ2-7|.|.|TRBV2
TGTGCCAGCAGTGATTTAGCGGACGAGCAGTACTTC
CASSDLADEQYF
>TRBJ2-1|TRBD2|few|TRBV7-2
TGTGCCAGCAGCTTAGTCGGGACTAGCGGGGGGGCATACAATGAGCAGTTCTTC
CASSLVGTSGGAYNEQFF
>TRBJ2-2|.|few|TRBV25-1
TGTGCCAGCAGGGGGCTGAACACCGGGGAGCTGTTTTTT
CASRGLNTGELFF
>TRBJ2-3|.|.|TRBV20-1
TGCAGTGCTAGTGGGGGGGGGCCCGGCACCACAGATACGCAGTATTTT
CSASGGGPGTTDTQYF
>TRBJ2-1|TRBD2|.|TRBV11-3
TGTGCCAGCAGCTCGCGCCTAGCGGGAGGAATTGATGAGCAGTTCTTC
CASSSRLAGGIDEQFF
>TRBJ1-1|.|.|TRBV18
TGTGCCAGCTCCACACGGGAAGTAAGCACTGAAGCTTTCTTT
CASSTREVSTEAFF
>TRBJ2-2|TRBD2|.|TRBV7-8
TGTGCCAGCAGCTTAGGGAGCGGGAGTTGGGTGGTCACCGGGGAGCTGTTTTTT
CASSLGSGSWVVTGELFF
>TRBJ1-2|.|.|TRBV10-3
TGTGCCATCAGTGAGGGGACCCTAAACTATGGCTACACCTTC
CAISEGTLNYGYTF
>TRBJ1-5|.|.|TRBV12-3/TRBV12-4
TGTGCCAGCAGTTTAGAGGGACAGCCCCAGCATTTT
CASSLEGQPQHF
>TRBJ2-3|.|.|TRBV5-4
TGTGCCAGCAGCCGCTTATCAGCAGATACGCAGTATTTT
CASSRLSADTQYF